This T cell receptor beta chain was sequenced in a study of metastatic and nonmetastatic thyroid tumors. Study at large: Malignant thyroid and benign thyroid patients provided blood and tumor or nodule tissue whose repertoires were compared.

Between the trimmed V and J ends, which lost 4 bases and 3 bases, there was a span of 20 bases. This CDR3 is built from 17 residues. Germline V gene data show CDR1 as SGHAT and CDR2 as FQNNGV. Patients were all untreated before their thyroid surgery. TCRdb re-called clones via MiXCR from the PCR reads. The sample yields about 15,000 clones, around 36% seen once. Sequencing was done on a sample of tumor tissue. The rearrangement joins TRBV11-2 to TRBJ2-3, with D perhaps matching TRBD2 (5 bases). The TCR sequence derives from a female donor with papillary thyroid cancer or a benign thyroid nodule (not recorded which). Some clones in this sample may be carry-over from other donors' samples. For the CDR3, the DNA is TGTGCCAGCAGCTCCTCAAGGGCGGGCTCCATTACAGATACGCAGTATTTT. This codes for CASSSSRAGSITDTQYF.